The 19 T cell receptor beta chains reported below all come from one sample, sequenced in a study of CD8+CD57+ T cells in acquired aplastic anemia. Patients chosen for sequencing had CD8+CD57+ cells that had expanded, as shown by flow cytometry. Genomic DNA constituted the template upon which TCR beta VDJ and CDR3 profiling was performed. TCRdb redid the calling of the reads with MiXCR, one entry per CDR3 protein. This table holds 150,000 or so distinct CDR3 sequences, around 50% found once. The sample taken for sequencing was sorted CD4+, CD8+, or CD8+CD57+ T cells (not recorded which) from PBMCs. The receptors come from a human donor with aplastic anemia.

This clonotype was counted ten times or more. The chain joins TRBV20-1 to TRBJ1-1, with D uncertain. Trimming shortened V by 6 bases and J by 0 bases, and 11 bases separated the two germline ends. The CDR3 contains 13 residues. Germline loops: CDR1 DFQATT, CDR2 SNEGSKA (reference sequence). The CDR3 is CSALHPVNTEAFF. The CDR3 DNA follows: TGCAGTGCCCTTCATCCGGTGAACACTGAAGCTTTCTTT.

This clonotype was counted at least ten times. The V call is TRBV29-1, the J call TRBJ2-1; 9 positions agree with TRBD2. The CDR3 has 14 residues. Germline CDR1 and CDR2: SQVTM and ANQGSEA. The V and J ends lost 7 bases and 10 bases, in that order; junction bases with no gene match: 14. CDR3 protein: CSAAGGRGDVEQFF. For the CDR3, the DNA is TGCAGCGCCGCGGGGGGGCGAGGGGATGTGGAGCAGTTCTTC.

This clonotype occurred many times. The chain employs TRBV4-1 and TRBJ1-4; maybe TRBD1 (6 bases). V shed 1 base and J shed 5 bases, with 17 bases lying between them. There are 17 residues in the CDR3. Germline V CDR1 and CDR2: MGHRA, YSYEKL. The CDR3 is CASSQGRTADSNEKLFF. The CDR3 DNA reads TGCGCCAGCAGCCAAGGAAGGACAGCGGATTCCAATGAAAAACTGTTTTTT.

The table lists this clonotype with a few counts. The gene calls are TRBV10-3 and TRBJ1-1; D unclear. Germline V gene lookup returns CDR1 ENHRY and CDR2 SYGVKD. V dropped 2 bases and J dropped 1 base, with 8 bases sitting between them. The CDR3 is 14 amino acids. CDR3 region: CAISERDTNTEAFF. The CDR3 DNA sequence: TGTGCCATCAGTGAGCGTGATACGAACACTGAAGCTTTCTTT.

The table lists this clonotype with a few counts. One end of the junction is discordant with germline, which a read error may explain. V gene TRBV20-1 combines with J gene TRBJ1-1; a weak D match, TRBD1 (5 bases). The CDR3 runs 13 residues. Germline V gives CDR1 DFQATT, CDR2 SNEGSKA (reference sequence). As DNA, the CDR3 is TGCAGTGCGAGAGAGGGGACCTACACTGAAGCTTTCTTT. It yields the protein CSAREGTYTEAFF.

The sample holds one count of this clonotype. Here the CDR3 omits its conserved ending phenylalanine or tryptophan, so a read error is the likely source. This sequence joins TRBV10-3 and TRBJ1-6, with 8 bases lining up with TRBD1. CDR1 is ENHRY and CDR2 is SYGVKD in the germline V gene. CDR3 length: 14 amino acids. V lost 10 bases to trimming and J lost 5 bases; unmatched junction nucleotides: 7. CDR3 residues: CATRPTGDNSPLHS. Written as DNA, the CDR3 is TGTGCCACCAGACCGACAGGGGATAATTCACCCCTCCACTCT.

This clonotype came up many times. Germline and junction disagree at one end, which may indicate a read error. This chain links TRBV4-2 with TRBJ2-6; possibly TRBD1 or TRBD2 for D (5 bases each). Germline CDR1 LGHNA, CDR2 YNFKEQ. The CDR3 sequence is 18 residues long. The CDR3 loop reads CASIQRGRQSSGANVLTF. CDR3 in DNA: TGTGCCAGCATCCAACGGGGCAGACAGAGCTCTGGGGCCAACGTCCTGACTTTC.

The chain carries TRBV7-9 and TRBJ2-5; 8 positions match TRBD1. This CDR3 is built from 13 residues. V trimming: 5 bases; J trimming: 5 bases; junction bases outside the gene matches: 4. The germline CDR1 and CDR2 sequences are SEHNR and FQNEAQ (reference sequence). The CDR3 sequence: CASSQDRAETQYF. The CDR3 DNA sequence: TGTGCCAGCAGCCAGGACAGGGCCGAGACCCAGTACTTC.

This clonotype was recorded at least ten times. This chain joins TRBV5-4 and TRBJ2-5, with 15 bases aligning to TRBD2. V lost 2 bases to trimming and J lost 5 bases; unmatched junction nucleotides: 1. CDR1 is SGHNT, CDR2 YYREEE, per germline (reference sequence). This CDR3 comprises 15 residues. The DNA for the CDR3 is TGTGCCAGCAGCTTTGGGACTAGCGGGGGGGAGACCCAGTACTTC. Residues: CASSFGTSGGETQYF.

This clonotype occurred many times. This chain links TRBV29-1 with TRBJ2-1; 12 nucleotides align to TRBD2. This CDR3 has 17 residues. Trimming took 7 bases from V and 0 from J; bases not matched to a gene: 10. Germline-derived CDR1 and CDR2 are SQVTM and ANQGSEA. Here the CDR3 DNA reads TGCAGCGCGCCCCTGACTAGCGGGGGTAGCTCCTACAATGAGCAGTTCTTC. Its translation: CSAPLTSGGSSYNEQFF.

The chain uses TRBV6-1 and TRBJ1-2; TRBD1 matches at 9 bases. The CDR3 is made up of 14 amino acids. Germline trimming cut 5 bases from V and 8 bases from J; bases unmatched to any gene: 9. Germline assignment: CDR1 MNHNS and CDR2 SASEGT. The CDR3 spells CASSRAQGAEGYTF. The CDR3 nucleotides read TGTGCCAGCAGTAGGGCACAGGGGGCAGAGGGCTACACCTTC.

In its sample, this clonotype was seen a few times. This rearrangement joins TRBV7-3 to TRBJ1-1; 7 nucleotides agree with TRBD1. Germline V gene sequence: CDR1 SGHTA, CDR2 FQGTGA. This CDR3 has 16 amino acids. The ends lost 5 bases at V and 6 bases at J; junction bases unmatched: 15. In DNA, the CDR3 is TGTGCCAGCAGCAACGACCCGGGACAGCCTATTTCTGAAGCTTTCTTT. Translation gives CASSNDPGQPISEAFF.

The V gene is TRBV10-1, the J gene TRBJ1-6, with a possible D match to TRBD1 (5 bases). The CDR3 spans 15 residues. Germline V gives CDR1 WNHNN, CDR2 SYGVQD (reference sequence). The ends were cut back, 6 bases at V and 8 bases at J, with 17 bases in the middle. CDR3 DNA sequence: TGCGCCAGCAGACCCCCGGGACCTTGGGATTCACCCCTCCACTTT. This encodes CASRPPGPWDSPLHF.

The gene calls are TRBV19 and TRBJ2-7; 8 bases match TRBD1. The CDR3 has 14 amino acids. J was trimmed by 6 bases and V by 3 bases; bases with no gene match: 7. Germline V CDR1 and CDR2: LNHDA, SQIVND (reference sequence). The chain's CDR3 is CASSIRTGTGEQYF. CDR3 bases: TGTGCCAGTAGTATTAGGACAGGGACGGGCGAGCAGTACTTC.

Concerning this clonotype: The junction and the germline gene differ at one end; a read error may be behind it. The rearrangement uses TRBV10-3 and TRBJ2-7; the D gene could be TRBD1 or TRBD2 (5 bases each). Germline V gene sequence: CDR1 ENHRY, CDR2 SYGVKD. The CDR3 is 14 amino acids. CDR3 in DNA: TGTGCCAGCAGTCGCAGGGAGATCTCCTACGAGCAGTACTTC. It codes for CASSRREISYEQYF.

This sequence joins TRBV2 and TRBJ1-6; 9 bases are a match to TRBD1. From germline, CDR1 is SNHLY and CDR2 FYNNEI. J lost 8 bases, V lost 5 bases, and 1 base had no gene match. This CDR3 region has 13 residues. The CDR3 bases are TGTGCCAGCAGTTGGGACAGGGATTCACCCCTCCACTTT. It encodes CASSWDRDSPLHF.

The chain has TRBV19 and TRBJ2-3; D possibly corresponds to TRBD2 (5 bases). V lost 7 bases, J lost 3 bases, and 11 bases lay in between. CDR1 and CDR2 (germline): LNHDA, SQIVND (reference sequence). The length of the CDR3 is 13 residues. The CDR3 here is CASNMGATDTQYF. CDR3 DNA sequence: TGTGCCAGTAACATGGGAGCGACAGATACGCAGTATTTT.

This clonotype was counted ten times or more. The chain employs TRBV14 and TRBJ1-1; TRBD1 aligns across 10 bases. Losses at the gene ends were 3 bases for V and 11 bases for J; bases not matched to a gene: 9. Germline V CDR1 and CDR2: SGHDN, FVKESK. The CDR3 loop spans 14 amino acids. For the CDR3, the DNA is TGTGCCAGCAGCCACTCCGGGACAGGGGTTCAGGCTTTCTTT. It yields the protein CASSHSGTGVQAFF.

The table lists this clonotype with many counts. The V call is TRBV5-8, the J call TRBJ2-7, with 12 nucleotides matching TRBD2. CDR3 length: 15 amino acids. Germline CDR1 is SGHTS and CDR2 is YDEGEE. V shed 4 bases, J shed 3 bases, and the junction held 5 bases outside the gene matches. The CDR3 coding sequence is TGTGCCAGCAGCAAGGGACTAGCGGGCGACTACGAGCAGTACTTC. Protein: CASSKGLAGDYEQYF.